A single sample gave rise to the 24 T cell receptor beta chains below, sequenced in a study of cytomegalovirus exposure and HLA in healthy donors. PCR used 60 Vbeta primers and 13 Jbeta primers. The method was immunoSEQ multiplex PCR; TCRdb's version includes in-frame clones alone and lacks a portion of them. The table lists about 97,000 clones, approximately 89% of them singletons. Sequenced material: PBMCs. These receptor sequences come from a young man in good health and CMV-seronegative.

This clone was seen only once. The rearrangement links TRBV14 to TRBJ2-7; tentative D call: TRBD1 (6 bases). V was clipped by 3 bases and J by 3 bases, with 21 bases between them. Germline loops: CDR1 SGHDN, CDR2 FVKESK. The CDR3 has 17 residues. In DNA form, the CDR3 reads TGTGCCAGCAGCCACACCGGAAACAGACAGGTGGTCTACGAGCAGTACTTC. Encoded protein: CASSHTGNRQVVYEQYF.

This sequence joins TRBV5-1 and TRBJ2-7, with 11 bases that match TRBD2. Looked up from germline, CDR1 is SGHRS and CDR2 is YFSETQ. V trimming: 2 bases; J trimming: 2 bases; junction bases outside the gene matches: 3. The CDR3 length is 15 residues. This CDR3 is CASSLYSGRAYEQYF. The CDR3 DNA sequence: TGCGCCAGCAGCTTATATAGCGGGAGGGCCTACGAGCAGTACTTC. The full variable domain, completed using reference TRBV5-1 and TRBJ2-7, is KAGVTQTPRYLIKTRGQQVTLSCSPISGHRSVSWYQQTPGQGLQFLFEYFSETQRNKGNFPGRFSGRQFSNSRSEMNVSTLELGDSALYLCASSLYSGRAYEQYFGPGTRLTVT.

The V call is TRBV27, the J call TRBJ2-1; weak D call: TRBD2 (6 bases). CDR1 and CDR2 from the germline V gene are MNHEY and SMNVEV (reference sequence). The CDR3 contains 15 residues. Trimming shortened V by 3 bases and J by 4 bases, and 13 bases separated the two germline ends. The CDR3 DNA follows: TGTGCCAGCAGTTTGGAGGGATCCCTATACAATGAGCAGTTCTTC. Residues: CASSLEGSLYNEQFF.

The count of this clone is one. V is TRBV2 and J is TRBJ1-5, with 9 nucleotides matching TRBD1. The V and J ends lost 7 bases and 2 bases, in that order; junction bases with no gene match: 9. In germline, CDR1 is SNHLY, CDR2 FYNNEI. This CDR3 contains 16 residues. The CDR3 sequence: CASKNRGLKGNQPQHF. For the CDR3, the DNA is TGTGCCAGCAAGAACAGGGGGCTGAAAGGCAATCAGCCCCAGCATTTT.

V gene TRBV6-5 combines with J gene TRBJ2-1; D perhaps matches TRBD2 (5 bases). CDR3 length equals 13 residues. CDR1 is MNHEY and CDR2 is SVGAGI in the germline V gene. Trimming pared 7 bases from V and 7 bases from J, leaving 14 bases between. CDR3 nucleotides: TGTGCCAGCACCACCGGGAAGTGGAATGAGCAGTTCTTC. Translating it yields CASTTGKWNEQFF.

The chain joins TRBV30 to TRBJ2-7, with a possible D match to TRBD1 (5 bases). The CDR3 covers 13 residues. Looked up from germline, CDR1 is GTSNPN and CDR2 is SVGIG (reference sequence). V was pared by 2 bases and J by 3 bases, with 11 bases between. The CDR3 spells CAWSQGQVYEQYF. Written as DNA, the CDR3 is TGTGCCTGGAGTCAGGGTCAGGTCTACGAGCAGTACTTC.

The chain is built from TRBV20-1 and TRBJ2-7; tentative D call: TRBD2 (5 bases). CDR3 length equals 11 residues. The V end lost 4 bases, the J end lost 6 bases, and 10 bases lay between the germline ends. Germline V CDR1 and CDR2: DFQATT, SNEGSKA (reference sequence). The CDR3 reads CSATRRGEQYF. CDR3 nucleotide sequence: TGCAGTGCTACCAGACGGGGCGAGCAGTACTTC.

As regards this clone: A read error may account for a junction end that differs from germline. The rearrangement links TRBV2 to TRBJ2-2; possible D gene TRBD2, 7 bases. CDR1 is SNHLY, CDR2 FYNNEI, per germline. The CDR3 sequence is 13 residues long. The CDR3 is CASIEKGGGEPIF. The DNA for the CDR3 is TGTGCCAGCATCGAAAAGGGGGGGGGTGAACCTATTTTT.

The V gene is TRBV5-8, the J gene TRBJ2-7; 8 bases map to TRBD1. The V and J ends lost 6 bases and 8 bases, in that order; junction bases with no gene match: 13. The V gene's germline CDR1 is SGHTS and CDR2 YDEGEE. CDR3 length: 14 residues. CDR3 protein: CASTLGQGSGKQYF. In nucleotides, the CDR3 is TGTGCCAGCACCCTTGGACAGGGTAGTGGTAAGCAGTACTTC.

This clone occurred once. The chain recombines TRBV7-2 with TRBJ1-4; D unresolved. The CDR3 is 15 residues long. V was clipped by 4 bases and J by 3 bases, with 12 bases between them. The germline V gene has CDR1 SGHTA and CDR2 FQGNSA. The CDR3 DNA follows: TGTGCCAGCAGCTCGGGAGGGAGGGCTAATGAAAAACTGTTTTTT. Translating it yields CASSSGGRANEKLFF.

This chain links TRBV7-3 with TRBJ1-1; a weak D match, TRBD1 (5 bases). The length of the CDR3 is 14 residues. With 2 bases removed from V and 4 bases from J, the gap between germline ends came to 11 bases. CDR1 and CDR2 (germline): SGHTA, FQGTGA. The CDR3 here is CASSLRGFGTEAFF. DNA of the CDR3: TGTGCCAGCAGCTTACGGGGGTTTGGCACTGAAGCTTTCTTT.

The chain couples TRBV19 to TRBJ1-2, with a tentative D call TRBD1 (6 bases). In germline, CDR1 is LNHDA, CDR2 SQIVND (reference sequence). The V end was cut by 3 bases, the J end by 7 bases, with 12 bases between. CDR3 length: 13 amino acids. The CDR3 is CASSIKMGAGYTF. DNA for the CDR3: TGTGCCAGTAGTATTAAGATGGGGGCTGGCTACACCTTC.

The rearrangement links TRBV6-5 to TRBJ2-7; D gene uncertain. Germline V gene data show CDR1 as MNHEY and CDR2 as SVGAGI. The CDR3 loop spans 16 amino acids. The V and J ends lost 0 bases and 2 bases respectively, with 14 bases between them. CDR3 sequence (DNA): TGTGCCAGCAGTTACTCGAGTAGCTCTTCCGCCTACGAGCAGTACTTC. It yields the protein CASSYSSSSSAYEQYF.

The chain uses TRBV9 and TRBJ1-1; D might be TRBD1 (5 bases). V gave up 3 bases and J gave up 1 base, with 13 bases separating them. This CDR3 has 15 amino acids. CDR1 is SGDLS, CDR2 YYNGEE, per germline. The CDR3 loop is CASSDNGHPNTEAFF. Here the CDR3 DNA reads TGTGCCAGCAGCGACAACGGACACCCGAACACTGAAGCTTTCTTT.

This clone was seen more than once but under ten times. V usage is TRBV5-4 and J usage is TRBJ2-1; no firm D call. The CDR3 is 14 residues long. Trimming took off 0 bases at V and 4 bases at J, with 8 bases between the two ends. Germline lookup yields CDR1 SGHNT and CDR2 YYREEE (reference sequence). The CDR3 reads CASSLGAGYNEQFF. For the CDR3, the DNA is TGTGCCAGCAGCTTGGGGGCCGGATACAATGAGCAGTTCTTC.

This chain links TRBV29-1 with TRBJ2-5; TRBD1 aligns across 9 bases. Germline V gene data show CDR1 as SQVTM and CDR2 as ANQGSEA. The V segment lost 5 bases and the J segment 3 bases; nucleotides outside the gene matches: 10. This CDR3 spans 15 amino acids. CDR3 in amino acids: CSVRGPGQGKETQYF. DNA for the CDR3: TGCAGCGTTCGGGGCCCCGGACAGGGGAAAGAGACCCAGTACTTC.

The gene calls are TRBV9 and TRBJ1-2, with 8 positions matching TRBD1. Germline trimming cut 3 bases from V and 2 bases from J; bases unmatched to any gene: 3. The CDR3 length is 14 residues. Germline V gene lookup returns CDR1 SGDLS and CDR2 YYNGEE. The CDR3 DNA follows: TGTGCCAGCAGCGGCCGGGACAGGAACTATGGCTACACCTTC. It encodes CASSGRDRNYGYTF.

The chain uses TRBV7-3 and TRBJ2-1; D uncertain. Germline CDR1 SGHTA, CDR2 FQGTGA. Trimming removed 4 bases at V and 1 base at J, with 5 bases between. The CDR3 covers 13 residues. This CDR3 is CASSSSSYNEQFF. The CDR3 region has the DNA TGTGCCAGCAGCTCGAGTTCCTACAATGAGCAGTTCTTC.

The count of this clone is one. V usage is TRBV6-5 and J usage is TRBJ2-5; 8 nucleotides align to TRBD2. CDR3 length: 15 amino acids. The V and J ends lost 7 bases and 0 bases, in that order; junction bases with no gene match: 7. Germline CDR1 MNHEY, CDR2 SVGAGI. DNA of the CDR3: TGTGCCAGCAAACCGGGACTAGGCAACCAAGAGACCCAGTACTTC. This codes for CASKPGLGNQETQYF.

This clone came up once. J is TRBJ1-6 and V is TRBV7-9; TRBD1 matches at 7 bases. CDR3 length: 13 residues. V lost 5 bases to trimming and J lost 12 bases; unmatched junction nucleotides: 7. CDR1 and CDR2 from the germline V gene are SEHNR and FQNEAQ (reference sequence). CDR3 region: CASSVGTVVPLHF. As DNA, the CDR3 is TGTGCCAGCAGCGTAGGGACAGTGGTACCCCTCCACTTT.

The chain carries TRBV7-2 and TRBJ2-5; D perhaps matches TRBD1 (5 bases). Germline CDR1 SGHTA, CDR2 FQGNSA. This CDR3 contains 18 residues. The V end was cut by 3 bases, the J end by 4 bases, with 24 bases between. The CDR3 sequence: CASSFGWGQSNPPETQYF. CDR3 in DNA: TGTGCCAGCAGCTTCGGGTGGGGCCAATCGAATCCCCCAGAGACCCAGTACTTC. The complete variable domain, with remaining parts taken from reference TRBV7-2 and TRBJ2-5, reads GAGVSQSPSNKVTEKGKDVELRCDPISGHTALYWYRQSLGQGLEFLIYFQGNSAPDKSGLPSDRFSAERTGGSVSTLTIQRTQQEDSAVYLCASSFGWGQSNPPETQYFGPGTRLLVL.

V gene TRBV6-1 combines with J gene TRBJ2-2; the D is unclear. CDR3 size: 14 residues. Germline CDR1 MNHNS, CDR2 SASEGT. The V gene lost 10 bases and the J gene lost 0 bases, with 12 bases spanning the gap. As DNA, the CDR3 is TGTGCCACCAAACGCGAAGCGAACACCGGGGAGCTGTTTTTT. Protein product: CATKREANTGELFF.

The V call is TRBV7-6, the J call TRBJ2-2; 11 bases align to TRBD2. The CDR3 runs 19 residues. V gave up 5 bases and J gave up 4 bases; unmatched junction bases: 15. Germline CDR1 and CDR2: SGHVS and FNYEAQ. The chain's CDR3 is CASSHRDIGTSGRTGELFF. CDR3 in DNA: TGTGCCAGCAGCCACCGGGACATAGGGACTAGCGGACGCACCGGGGAGCTGTTTTTT. Full variable domain (rest looked up from reference TRBV7-6 and TRBJ2-2): GAGVSQSPRYKVTKRGQDVALRCDPISGHVSLYWYRQALGQGPEFLTYFNYEAQQDKSGLPNDRFSAERPEGSISTLTIQRTEQRDSAMYRCASSHRDIGTSGRTGELFFGEGSRLTVL.

This sequence joins TRBV2 and TRBJ1-1; D uncertain. CDR1 is SNHLY, CDR2 FYNNEI, per germline. V lost 7 bases and J 1 base, leaving 10 bases between the germline ends. The CDR3 covers 13 residues. The CDR3, as DNA: TGTGCCAGCATAATCGACAAGAACACTGAAGCTTTCTTT. Encoded protein: CASIIDKNTEAFF.